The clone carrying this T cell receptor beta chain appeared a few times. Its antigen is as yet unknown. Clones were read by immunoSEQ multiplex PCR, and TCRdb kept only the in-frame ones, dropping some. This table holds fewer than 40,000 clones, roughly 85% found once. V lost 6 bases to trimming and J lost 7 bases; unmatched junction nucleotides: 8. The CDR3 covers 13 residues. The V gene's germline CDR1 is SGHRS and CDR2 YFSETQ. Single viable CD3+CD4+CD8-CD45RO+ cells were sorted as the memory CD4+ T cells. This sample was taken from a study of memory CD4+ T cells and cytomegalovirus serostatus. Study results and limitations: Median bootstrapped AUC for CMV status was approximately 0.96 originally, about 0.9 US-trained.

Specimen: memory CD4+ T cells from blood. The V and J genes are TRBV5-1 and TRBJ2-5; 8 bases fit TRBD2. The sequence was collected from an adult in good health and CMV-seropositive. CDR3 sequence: CASNQAGGGTQYF. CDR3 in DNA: TGCGCCAGCAACCAGGCCGGGGGGGGGACCCAGTACTTC.